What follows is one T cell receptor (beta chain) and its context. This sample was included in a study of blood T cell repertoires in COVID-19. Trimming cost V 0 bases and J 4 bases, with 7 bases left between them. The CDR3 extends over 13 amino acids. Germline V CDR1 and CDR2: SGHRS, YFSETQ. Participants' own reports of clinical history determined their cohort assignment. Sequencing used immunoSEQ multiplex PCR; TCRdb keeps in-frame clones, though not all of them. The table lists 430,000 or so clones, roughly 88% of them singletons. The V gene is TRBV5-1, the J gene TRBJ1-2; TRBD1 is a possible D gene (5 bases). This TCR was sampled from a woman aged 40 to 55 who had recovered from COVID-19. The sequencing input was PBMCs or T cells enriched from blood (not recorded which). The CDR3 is CASSLDGGYGYTF. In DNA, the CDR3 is TGCGCCAGCAGCTTGGACGGGGGCTATGGCTACACCTTC.